Sequencing of this T cell receptor beta chain was carried out in a study of CD4+ T cells in melanoma. Germline V gene data show CDR1 as MNHNY and CDR2 as SVGAGI (reference sequence). CDR3 length equals 11 residues. General study findings and limits: Reportedly, melanoma neoantigen-specific CD4+ T cells showed varied differentiation states. A reported correlation linked neoantigen-specific CD4+ T cells to CD8+, macrophage and B cell function.

Sequenced by immunoSEQ multiplex PCR; TCRdb stores in-frame clones only, minus some. The table includes approximately 20,000 clones, under 90% detected once. To note about this clone: The antigen is undetermined. A junction end diverges from the germline sequence, so it may reflect a read error.

V usage is TRBV6-6 and J usage is TRBJ2-7; 7 nucleotides agree with TRBD2. The clonotype comes from a human donor with melanoma. Material: cells from a culture (not recorded whether cultured in vitro). The CDR3: CASTEGRGDVF. As DNA, the CDR3 is TGTGCCAGCACGGAGGGGAGGGGAGATGTTTTC.